The rows below give T cell receptor beta chains drawn from one sample of a study of blood T cell repertoires in COVID-19. Assay used: immunoSEQ multiplex PCR; TCRdb lists only in-frame clones, some missing. Here the sample spans roughly 230,000 clones, roughly 80% being singletons. The sequencing input was peripheral blood. All receptors derive from a man aged 50-59 years with active or convalescent COVID-19. Both conserved end residues are part of each CDR3. D genes are given only for firm matches. For some rows the clone size is stated as once, few or many, or as a class when expanded; others skip it.

clone_size j_call cdr3_length d_call v_call cdr3_aa cdr3_nt
- TRBJ2-1 15 TRBD2 TRBV7-2 CASSLVLAGANEQFF TGTGCCAGCAGCTTAGTACTAGCGGGGGCCAATGAGCAGTTCTTC
- TRBJ1-2 15 - TRBV7-2 CASSVPGQGVYGYTF TGTGCCAGCAGCGTTCCGGGACAAGGAGTCTATGGCTACACCTTC
- TRBJ1-1 15 TRBD1 TRBV7-2 CASSLWTGENTEAFF TGTGCCAGCAGCTTGTGGACAGGGGAGAACACTGAAGCTTTCTTT
- TRBJ2-5 15 - TRBV5-1 CASSRVGPDAETQYF TGCGCCAGCAGCCGGGTTGGTCCAGACGCGGAGACCCAGTACTTC
- TRBJ2-7 13 TRBD2 TRBV6-5 CASRTSGDREQYF TGTGCCAGCAGGACTAGCGGGGATCGCGAGCAGTACTTC
- TRBJ1-2 16 TRBD1 TRBV19 CASSRETGGFSYGYTF TGTGCCAGTAGTCGGGAGACAGGGGGTTTTTCCTATGGCTACACCTTC
- TRBJ1-6 14 - TRBV10-3 CAISDSGGGSPLHF TGTGCCATCAGTGACTCGGGGGGCGGTTCACCCCTCCACTTT
- TRBJ2-3 15 TRBD2 TRBV28 CASSLTGTTTDTQYF TGTGCCAGCAGTCTTACCGGGACTACGACAGATACGCAGTATTTT
- TRBJ1-1 12 - TRBV10-3 CAIGREGAEAFF TGTGCCATCGGGAGGGAGGGTGCTGAAGCTTTCTTT
- TRBJ1-1 14 TRBD1 TRBV5-1 CASSREQGGTEAFF TGCGCCAGCAGCAGGGAGCAGGGGGGAACTGAAGCTTTCTTT
- TRBJ1-1 15 TRBD1 TRBV10-3 CAIRQGAGGYTEAFF TGTGCCATCAGACAGGGAGCAGGGGGGTACACTGAAGCTTTCTTT
- TRBJ1-3 15 - TRBV3-1/TRBV3-2 CASSPQIGPGNTIYF TGTGCCAGCAGCCCCCAGATCGGGCCGGGGAACACCATATATTTT
- TRBJ1-2 14 TRBD1 TRBV28 CASRPQTGGAGYTF TGTGCCAGCAGACCGCAGACAGGGGGCGCTGGCTACACCTTC
- TRBJ1-3 15 - TRBV7-7 CASSPGRGTGNTIYF TGTGCCAGCAGCCCGGGGAGGGGAACTGGAAACACCATATATTTT
- TRBJ2-1 15 - TRBV5-1 CASSLEFTGEDEQFF TGCGCCAGCAGCTTGGAGTTCACAGGGGAGGATGAGCAGTTCTTC
once TRBJ1-2 12 TRBD1 TRBV27 CASSRQGGGYTF TGTGCCAGCAGTCGACAGGGAGGTGGCTACACCTTC
once TRBJ1-1 13 TRBD1 TRBV6-4 CASSDTGDTEAFF TGTGCCAGCAGTGACACAGGGGACACTGAAGCTTTCTTT
once TRBJ2-2 14 - TRBV2 CASRLDSTTGELFF TGTGCCAGCAGACTCGACAGTACCACCGGGGAGCTGTTTTTT
- TRBJ1-5 15 TRBD1 TRBV2 CASSGGTGGGQPQHF TGTGCCAGCAGTGGGGGGACAGGGGGCGGTCAGCCCCAGCATTTT
- TRBJ1-1 16 - TRBV19 CASSGPKGGLNTEAFF TGTGCCAGTAGTGGACCGAAGGGGGGGTTGAACACTGAAGCTTTCTTT
once TRBJ2-7 15 TRBD1 TRBV11-3 CASSLGTGPTYEQYF TGTGCCAGCAGCTTGGGGACAGGGCCGACCTACGAGCAGTACTTC
once TRBJ2-7 14 - TRBV5-5 CASSFNYVAYEQYF TGTGCCAGCAGCTTCAACTATGTAGCCTACGAGCAGTACTTC
- TRBJ2-7 13 - TRBV4-3 CASSHPPGGEQYF TGCGCCAGCAGCCACCCGCCAGGGGGGGAGCAGTACTTC
once TRBJ2-2 14 - TRBV29-1 CSVEGRTNPGELFF TGCAGCGTTGAAGGCCGGACTAACCCCGGGGAGCTGTTTTTT
- TRBJ1-1 16 - TRBV12-5 CASGLVLGREDTEAFF TGTGCTAGTGGTTTGGTATTAGGGAGGGAGGACACTGAAGCTTTCTTT
- TRBJ1-5 15 - TRBV6-5 CASTQGRGSNQPQHF TGTGCCAGCACCCAAGGACGGGGAAGCAATCAGCCCCAGCATTTT
- TRBJ1-2 13 - TRBV30 CAWFPGSNYGYTF TGTGCCTGGTTCCCAGGGTCAAACTATGGCTACACCTTC
- TRBJ2-7 14 TRBD2 TRBV5-1 CASSLGMAGDEQYF TGCGCCAGCAGCTTGGGTATGGCGGGGGACGAGCAGTACTTC
- TRBJ2-7 15 TRBD1 TRBV18 CASSPTRDRGAEQYF TGTGCCAGCTCACCAACACGGGACAGGGGAGCCGAGCAGTACTTC
- TRBJ2-2 18 TRBD2 TRBV4-1 CASSQVQERLAGGRVLFF TGCGCCAGCAGCCAAGTTCAGGAAAGACTAGCGGGGGGGCGAGTGCTGTTTTTT
- TRBJ2-6 14 - TRBV7-2 CASSPSSGANVLTF TGTGCCAGCAGCCCCAGCTCTGGGGCCAACGTCCTGACTTTC
- TRBJ1-1 13 - TRBV18 CASSPAGDTEAFF TGTGCCAGCTCACCCGCCGGGGACACTGAAGCTTTCTTT
few TRBJ2-5 13 - TRBV6-5 CASSTGSWETQYF TGTGCCAGCAGTACCGGGTCTTGGGAGACCCAGTACTTC
- TRBJ1-2 16 TRBD1 TRBV20-1 CSASLGYHRGGYGYTF TGCAGTGCTAGTCTAGGATATCACAGGGGCGGCTATGGCTACACCTTC
- TRBJ2-7 14 - TRBV3-1/TRBV3-2 CASSHAPRDYEQYF TGTGCCAGCAGCCATGCCCCCAGGGACTACGAGCAGTACTTC
once TRBJ2-7 17 - TRBV7-8 CASSRGGGGAPTREQYF TGTGCCAGCAGCCGAGGAGGGGGGGGCGCCCCCACACGTGAGCAGTACTTC
- TRBJ2-5 15 TRBD1 TRBV3-1/TRBV3-2 CASSGTGGQQETQYF TGTGCCAGCAGTGGGACAGGGGGCCAACAAGAGACCCAGTACTTC
few TRBJ1-1 14 - TRBV7-6 CASSLRGPNTEAFF TGTGCCAGCAGCTTACGCGGGCCGAACACTGAAGCTTTCTTT
- TRBJ2-7 13 - TRBV5-1 CASSLVGAREQYF TGCGCCAGCAGCTTGGTGGGGGCGCGGGAGCAGTACTTC
once TRBJ2-1 14 - TRBV6-5 CASRTGTSYNEQFF TGTGCCAGCAGAACCGGGACTTCTTACAATGAGCAGTTCTTC
- TRBJ1-2 13 - TRBV9 CASNVRGNYGYTF TGTGCCAGCAACGTACGGGGTAACTATGGCTACACCTTC
- TRBJ2-3 15 TRBD2 TRBV30 CAWSLAGAPTDTQYF TGTGCCTGGAGCCTAGCGGGGGCCCCCACAGATACGCAGTATTTT
once TRBJ2-1 17 TRBD2 TRBV4-1 CASSQGLAGGLDNEQFF TGCGCCAGCAGCCAAGGACTAGCGGGGGGCCTGGACAATGAGCAGTTCTTC
- TRBJ2-7 12 TRBD1 TRBV28 CASGQGAYEQYF TGTGCCAGCGGACAGGGGGCCTACGAGCAGTACTTC
- TRBJ2-4 14 TRBD2 TRBV28 CASSTQGLVNIQYF TGTGCCAGCAGTACCCAGGGACTAGTGAACATTCAGTACTTC
- TRBJ1-2 13 - TRBV30 CAWSVGGGGGYTF TGTGCCTGGAGTGTCGGCGGCGGAGGAGGCTACACCTTC
- TRBJ1-6 14 - TRBV4-3 CASSQERYNSPLHF TGCGCCAGCAGCCAAGAACGGTATAATTCACCCCTCCACTTT
- TRBJ2-1 14 - TRBV18 CASSPTRDPSEQFF TGTGCCAGCTCACCGACTAGGGACCCCAGTGAGCAGTTCTTC
- TRBJ1-6 14 TRBD1 TRBV7-2 CASHPAGGYSPLHF TGTGCCAGCCATCCTGCAGGGGGCTATTCACCCCTCCACTTT
- TRBJ2-2 17 TRBD1 TRBV25-1 CASSDPAGTANTGELFF TGTGCCAGCAGTGATCCAGCCGGGACAGCGAACACCGGGGAGCTGTTTTTT
- TRBJ1-5 13 TRBD1 TRBV10-2 CASSSTGGQPQHF TGCGCCAGCAGTTCGACAGGGGGTCAGCCCCAGCATTTT
- TRBJ1-4 13 TRBD1 TRBV15 CATSRGQDEKLFF TGTGCCACCAGCAGGGGACAGGATGAAAAACTGTTTTTT
once TRBJ2-4 15 - TRBV2 CASRRNTLAKNIQYF TGTGCCAGCAGGCGGAATACCTTAGCCAAAAACATTCAGTACTTC
- TRBJ1-2 14 - TRBV3-1/TRBV3-2 CASSQGGGTYGYTF TGTGCCAGCAGCCAAGGGGGGGGAACCTATGGCTACACCTTC
- TRBJ2-1 15 TRBD1 TRBV12-5 CASGLVGQGRREQFF TGTGCTAGTGGTTTAGTAGGACAGGGCCGACGTGAGCAGTTCTTC